This passage covers 18 T cell receptor beta chains from one sample sequenced in a study of cytomegalovirus exposure and HLA in healthy donors. Amplification used 60 Vbeta primers and 13 Jbeta primers. Data came from immunoSEQ multiplex PCR; TCRdb stores just in-frame clones and leaves some out. The sample shows under 200,000 clones, roughly four fifths of them seen only once. The source material was PBMCs. Receptors were obtained from a female donor in good health and CMV-seronegative.

This chain joins TRBV4-3 and TRBJ2-5, with 10 nucleotides matching TRBD1. V lost 4 bases to trimming and J lost 4 bases; unmatched junction nucleotides: 3. The CDR3 spans 14 residues. Looked up from germline, CDR1 is LGHNA and CDR2 is YSLEER. DNA for the CDR3: TGCGCCAGCAGCCCTCGGACAGGGGGAGAGACCCAGTACTTC. It codes for CASSPRTGGETQYF.

V usage is TRBV7-9 and J usage is TRBJ2-1; 9 nucleotides line up with TRBD2. The CDR3 is 16 residues long. The germline gives CDR1 SEHNR, CDR2 FQNEAQ (reference sequence). V shed 3 bases and J 8 bases; nucleotides not matched to a gene: 11. CDR3 sequence: CASSFRASGISDEQFF. CDR3 DNA: TGTGCCAGCAGCTTTAGGGCTAGCGGGATTAGCGATGAGCAGTTCTTC.

V gene TRBV11-1 combines with J gene TRBJ2-3; TRBD2 aligns across 10 bases. Germline-derived CDR1 and CDR2 are SGHAT and FQDESV (reference sequence). CDR3 length equals 14 residues. V gave up 7 bases and J gave up 6 bases; unmatched junction bases: 7. Written as DNA, the CDR3 is TGTGCCAGCACACCCTCGGGACTAGCGGATACGCAGTATTTT. Translated: CASTPSGLADTQYF.

Regarding this clone: Compared with germline, one end of the junction differs, possibly owing to a read error. This chain uses TRBV7-9 with TRBJ1-1, with 8 bases fitting TRBD1. The germline CDR1 and CDR2 sequences are SEHNR and FQNEAQ (reference sequence). This CDR3 is built from 16 residues. DNA for the CDR3: TGTTCCAGCAGCTCGCAGGGGGCTTATATGAACACTGAAGCTTTCTTT. Translation: CSSSSQGAYMNTEAFF.

This chain connects TRBV5-5 to TRBJ1-2; no clear D. In germline, CDR1 is SGHKS, CDR2 YYEKEE (reference sequence). Trimming removed 4 bases at V and 3 bases at J, with 10 bases between. This CDR3 is built from 13 residues. The CDR3 loop reads CASSPTGDYGYTF. The CDR3 region has the DNA TGTGCCAGCAGCCCTACTGGTGACTATGGCTACACCTTC.

This chain joins TRBV16 and TRBJ1-4, with D unclear. The CDR3 is made up of 16 amino acids. V lost 4 bases, J lost 3 bases, and 15 bases lay in between. In germline, CDR1 is KGHSY, CDR2 FQNENV. The CDR3 DNA follows: TGTGCCAGCAGCCCCAACCCGCGAGCATCTAATGAAAAACTGTTTTTT. This gives the protein CASSPNPRASNEKLFF.

The chain carries TRBV28 and TRBJ2-3, with 8 bases fitting TRBD2. J was trimmed by 5 bases and V by 6 bases; bases with no gene match: 10. The CDR3 length is 15 residues. Germline V CDR1 and CDR2: MDHEN, SYDVKM. This CDR3 reads CASSRPGGGRDTQYF. Here the CDR3 DNA reads TGTGCCAGCAGCCGCCCGGGGGGGGGCAGAGATACGCAGTATTTT.

The rearrangement uses TRBV2 and TRBJ2-1; weak D call: TRBD2 (6 bases). CDR3 length: 15 residues. V was cut by 6 bases and J by 2 bases, with 14 bases left in between. Germline lookup yields CDR1 SNHLY and CDR2 FYNNEI. CDR3 region: CASSGGTATYNEQFF. The DNA of the CDR3 is TGTGCCAGCAGCGGAGGGACTGCTACCTACAATGAGCAGTTCTTC.

The V and J genes are TRBV7-2 and TRBJ2-1; no firm D call. The germline V and J ends were trimmed by 0 bases and 6 bases, with 3 bases remaining between them. The CDR3 sequence is 12 residues long. CDR1 SGHTA and CDR2 FQGNSA come from the germline V gene. CDR3 residues: CASSLALNEQFF. CDR3 in DNA: TGTGCCAGCAGCTTAGCCCTCAATGAGCAGTTCTTC.

The V gene is TRBV11-2, the J gene TRBJ2-2, with D possibly being TRBD1 (6 bases). V lost 3 bases to trimming and J lost 2 bases, with 10 bases between them. CDR1 is SGHAT, CDR2 FQNNGV, per germline. The CDR3 runs to 15 residues. The CDR3 sequence is CASSLGTFNTGELFF. The CDR3 bases are TGTGCCAGCAGCTTGGGGACATTTAACACCGGGGAGCTGTTTTTT.

The chain joins TRBV29-1 to TRBJ1-1; 8 nucleotides align to TRBD1. The CDR3 runs 14 residues. Germline-derived CDR1 and CDR2 are SQVTM and ANQGSEA. J gave up 5 bases and V 3 bases, and 8 bases lay outside the gene matches. The CDR3 spells CSVDQGRGRTEAFF. CDR3 coding DNA: TGCAGCGTTGACCAGGGCAGGGGGCGAACTGAAGCTTTCTTT.

The V gene is TRBV11-2, the J gene TRBJ2-4; D might be TRBD1 (5 bases). Germline CDR1 SGHAT, CDR2 FQNNGV. V gave up 3 bases and J gave up 8 bases, with 11 bases separating them. This CDR3 region has 13 residues. CDR3 coding DNA: TGTGCCAGCAGCTTTGCAGGGTCAGACATTCAGTACTTC. Amino acid sequence: CASSFAGSDIQYF.

The CDR3 loop reads CASRQALAGGGTDTQYF. CDR3 sequence (DNA): TGTGCCAGCAGGCAAGCCCTAGCGGGGGGCGGGACAGATACGCAGTATTTT. The chain recombines TRBV7-9 with TRBJ2-3, with 11 bases identical to TRBD2. Germline CDR1 SEHNR, CDR2 FQNEAQ (reference sequence). J lost 3 bases, V lost 6 bases, and 11 bases had no gene match. The CDR3 contains 17 residues. The variable domain in full, completed from reference TRBV7-9 and TRBJ2-3, reads DTGVSQNPRHKITKRGQNVTFRCDPISEHNRLYWYRQTLGQGPEFLTYFQNEAQLEKSRLLSDRFSAERPKGSFSTLEIQRTEQGDSAMYLCASRQALAGGGTDTQYFGPGTRLTVL.

This chain joins TRBV4-2 and TRBJ2-6; 7 bases are shared with TRBD2. In germline, CDR1 is LGHNA, CDR2 YNFKEQ. V trimming: 3 bases; J trimming: 2 bases; junction bases outside the gene matches: 1. CDR3 size: 15 residues. This chain's CDR3 is CASSQGGAGANVLTF. The DNA for the CDR3 is TGTGCCAGCAGCCAGGGGGGGGCTGGGGCCAACGTCCTGACTTTC.

This clone came up once. J is TRBJ2-1 and V is TRBV15; TRBD2 aligns across 7 bases. Losses at the gene ends were 5 bases for V and 4 bases for J; bases not matched to a gene: 5. CDR1 is LNHNV, CDR2 YYDKDF, per germline (reference sequence). The CDR3 has 14 residues. The CDR3 nucleotides are TGTGCCACCAGCTCGGGGGGTCCTTACAATGAGCAGTTCTTC. This translates into CATSSGGPYNEQFF.

The J gene is TRBJ2-5, the V gene TRBV19, with TRBD1 matching over 12 bases. This CDR3 comprises 14 residues. V dropped 8 bases and J dropped 5; count of bases not matched to a gene: 6. Germline assignment: CDR1 LNHDA and CDR2 SQIVND (reference sequence). CDR3 sequence: CASRDRGREETQYF. The CDR3 nucleotides are TGTGCCAGTCGGGACAGGGGGCGCGAGGAGACCCAGTACTTC.

J is TRBJ1-1 and V is TRBV11-2; TRBD1 might be the D (6 bases). The germline gives CDR1 SGHAT, CDR2 FQNNGV. The CDR3 runs to 14 residues. The V end was cut by 1 base, the J end by 4 bases, with 10 bases between. The CDR3 nucleotides are TGTGCCAGCAGCTTAGCCAGGGGAGCCACTGAAGCTTTCTTT. This encodes CASSLARGATEAFF.

This clone was picked up a small number of times. This chain connects TRBV4-2 to TRBJ1-2; D is ambiguous. The length of the CDR3 is 14 residues. CDR1 and CDR2 from the germline V gene are LGHNA and YNFKEQ. Trimming pared 1 base from V and 5 bases from J, leaving 11 bases between. DNA of the CDR3: TGTGCCAGCAGCCAAGGAGGACTGAGTTATGGCTACACCTTC. Amino acid sequence: CASSQGGLSYGYTF.